What follows describes a single TCR beta chain. Its antigen is still unknown. Two-round multiplex PCR amplified TCR beta CDR3 from genomic DNA. Individual primers that were specific to each TRBV and TRBJ gene served in first-round PCR. TCRdb passed the multiplex PCR reads through MiXCR, listing each CDR3 protein once. The data contain about 26,000 distinct CDR3 sequences, about 41% of them seen just once; the ten biggest clones take up around 29%. Prior chemotherapy, radiotherapy and other malignancies were absent; CT and PET/CT showed node-negative disease. The data stem from a study of prognosis after radiotherapy for stage I lung cancer. Study background: Radiotherapy took the form of SBRT (3 to 5 fractions) with a biologically effective dose of at least 100 Gy.

CDR1 and CDR2 (germline): SGHTA, FQGNSA. V dropped 2 bases and J dropped 7; count of bases not matched to a gene: 9. This CDR3 has 16 amino acids. Regarding the study as a whole: As reported, TRBV and TRBJ gene usage differed between patients who had metastases and those who did not. Patients with distant metastases had lower Shannon entropy after stereotactic body radiation therapy.

This receptor was identified in a donor aged 50 or older with non-small cell lung cancer. The sequenced sample was PBMCs, obtained before or after stereotactic body radiation therapy (not recorded which). V is TRBV7-2 and J is TRBJ2-1, with 9 bases aligning to TRBD2. CDR3 in DNA: TGTGCCAGCAGCTTAATTAGGGTAGCGGGAGTTAATGAGCAGTTCTTC. Translated, it gives CASSLIRVAGVNEQFF.